A single sample gave rise to the 30 T cell receptor beta chains below, sequenced in a study of cytomegalovirus exposure and HLA in healthy donors (dated by TCRdb to between 2016 and 2019). The library was built by means of the immunoSEQ multiplex PCR assay. A mixture of 60 forward primers for TCR Vbeta segments and 13 reverse primers for TCR Jbeta segments was used in the multiplex PCR. Not all clones reach the TCRdb copy of this immuneACCESS table, which keeps in-frame sequences only. Checked studies attribute under half of the gap to unresolved V genes and leave the rest unexplained. This sample is represented by some 160,000 clones; over 70% of them were singletons. The leading ten clones occupy roughly 1.5% of the sample. The sequencing input was PBMCs. Receptors originate from a woman aged 18-30 years in good health and CMV-seronegative.

This clone was picked up a small number of times. J is TRBJ2-1 and V is TRBV5-1; 7 nucleotides match TRBD1. Losses at the gene ends were 0 bases for V and 7 bases for J; bases not matched to a gene: 4. Per the germline V gene, CDR1 is SGHRS and CDR2 is YFSETQ. This CDR3 spans 14 amino acids. The DNA for the CDR3 is TGCGCCAGCAGCTTGGGACAGGGATGGAATGAGCAGTTCTTC. Its protein product is CASSLGQGWNEQFF.

The chain has TRBV5-1 and TRBJ2-7; D is possibly TRBD2 (7 bases). The ends were cut back, 0 bases at V and 4 bases at J, with 20 bases in the middle. CDR3 length: 17 residues. Germline loops: CDR1 SGHRS, CDR2 YFSETQ. The CDR3 bases are TGCGCCAGCAGCTTGGTGGTGGGGGGGGGCTTGCTATACGAGCAGTACTTC. Translated: CASSLVVGGGLLYEQYF.

The chain links TRBV5-1 to TRBJ1-1, with TRBD1 identical over 8 bases. CDR1 and CDR2 (germline): SGHRS, YFSETQ. J was trimmed by 0 bases and V by 5 bases; bases with no gene match: 3. This CDR3 region has 14 residues. The CDR3 region is CASRSDRVNTEAFF. The CDR3, as DNA: TGCGCCAGCAGATCGGACAGGGTGAACACTGAAGCTTTCTTT.

The CDR3 DNA reads TGCGCCAGCAGCTGGACTAGCGGGGGTCAAACCTACGAGCAGTACTTC. This encodes CASSWTSGGQTYEQYF. The chain joins TRBV5-1 to TRBJ2-7; 13 nucleotides match TRBD2. The CDR3 contains 16 residues. Germline V gene data show CDR1 as SGHRS and CDR2 as YFSETQ. V lost 3 bases, J lost 2 bases, and 5 bases stayed unmatched. Using reference TRBV5-1 and TRBJ2-7 for the parts outside the CDR3, the full variable domain is KAGVTQTPRYLIKTRGQQVTLSCSPISGHRSVSWYQQTPGQGLQFLFEYFSETQRNKGNFPGRFSGRQFSNSRSEMNVSTLELGDSALYLCASSWTSGGQTYEQYFGPGTRLTVT.

The rearrangement joins TRBV5-6 to TRBJ2-3; no definite D call. CDR1 is SGHDT and CDR2 is YYEEEE in the germline V gene. The V end was cut by 4 bases, the J end by 7 bases, with 7 bases between. This CDR3 region has 11 residues. In nucleotides, the CDR3 is TGTGCCAGCAGCCTTCTTTATACGCAGTATTTT. This codes for CASSLLYTQYF.

V gene TRBV9 combines with J gene TRBJ2-1, with 9 bases fitting TRBD1. After removal of 1 base from V and 8 bases from J, the junction contained 13 bases not matched to a gene. Per the germline V gene, CDR1 is SGDLS and CDR2 is YYNGEE. The CDR3 consists of 17 residues. The CDR3 sequence: CASSVTLGGTGFHEQFF. Written as DNA, the CDR3 is TGTGCCAGCAGCGTAACTCTGGGAGGGACAGGGTTTCATGAGCAGTTCTTC.

In DNA form, the CDR3 reads TGTGCCAGCAGCCCCCGACAGGGGTCGGATGAAAAACTGTTTTTT. It translates to CASSPRQGSDEKLFF. J is TRBJ1-4 and V is TRBV5-4, with 8 bases matching TRBD1. Per germline, CDR1 SGHNT and CDR2 YYREEE (reference sequence). Losses at the gene ends were 4 bases for V and 6 bases for J; bases not matched to a gene: 8. The CDR3 totals 15 residues.

This chain uses TRBV18 with TRBJ2-5; TRBD2 agrees at 10 bases. In germline, CDR1 is KGHSH, CDR2 LQKENI. The V segment lost 3 bases and the J segment 2 bases; nucleotides outside the gene matches: 6. The CDR3 spans 16 residues. In DNA form, the CDR3 reads TGTGCCAGCTCACCCCCCCAGCGGGGGGGACAAGAGACCCAGTACTTC. This codes for CASSPPQRGGQETQYF.

The CDR3 is CASSLSGRTEAFF. DNA of the CDR3: TGTGCCAGCAGTTTATCCGGGAGAACTGAAGCTTTCTTT. V and J are TRBV28 and TRBJ1-1, with D uncertain. CDR1 and CDR2 from the germline V gene are MDHEN and SYDVKM. Trimming took 1 base from V and 5 from J, leaving 8 bases between them. The CDR3 is 13 amino acids.

This sequence joins TRBV18 and TRBJ1-2, with 8 positions matching TRBD1. Germline V gene sequence: CDR1 KGHSH, CDR2 LQKENI. The CDR3 is 14 amino acids. Germline trimming cut 6 bases from V and 2 bases from J; bases unmatched to any gene: 5. CDR3 nucleotide sequence: TGTGCCAGCTCCCCGACAGGGGAGAACTATGGCTACACCTTC. Translating gives CASSPTGENYGYTF.

The rearrangement links TRBV23-1 to TRBJ1-5, with D possibly TRBD1 on 6 matching bases. TRBV23-1 is given ORF status, its function remaining uncertain. V was cut by 1 base and J by 5 bases, with 21 bases left in between. This CDR3 comprises 18 residues. CDR3 nucleotide sequence: TGCGCCAGCAGTCAATTTGAAGTTTGTCGGTGGGGGCATCAGCCCCAGCATTTT. It codes for CASSQFEVCRWGHQPQHF.

The chain joins TRBV28 to TRBJ2-3; D ambiguous. Germline V gene sequence: CDR1 MDHEN, CDR2 SYDVKM. The CDR3 contains 16 residues. V dropped 5 bases and J dropped 1 base, with 16 bases sitting between them. CDR3 bases: TGTGCCAGCAGTCCCTCCTCACATGGAGGCACAGATACGCAGTATTTT. Its translation: CASSPSSHGGTDTQYF.

V is TRBV28 and J is TRBJ2-7; 7 bases are a match to TRBD1. The germline CDR1 and CDR2 sequences are MDHEN and SYDVKM. V lost 7 bases to trimming and J lost 0 bases; unmatched junction nucleotides: 12. CDR3 length equals 16 residues. DNA for the CDR3: TGTGCCAGCAAAAAATCGGGACAGAGACCCTCCTACGAGCAGTACTTC. Translated: CASKKSGQRPSYEQYF.

The V gene is TRBV29-1, the J gene TRBJ2-7; 7 nucleotides match TRBD1. Germline V gene data show CDR1 as SQVTM and CDR2 as ANQGSEA. Trimming at V came to 5 bases and at J to 0 bases, leaving 7 bases not matched to a gene. The CDR3 has 14 residues. CDR3 protein: CSVMGQPFSYEQYF. The CDR3 nucleotides read TGCAGCGTTATGGGACAGCCTTTCTCCTACGAGCAGTACTTC.

The chain links TRBV4-1 to TRBJ2-7, with TRBD1 identical over 8 bases. Germline loops: CDR1 MGHRA, CDR2 YSYEKL. CDR3 size: 15 residues. Trimming removed 6 bases from V and 0 bases from J; junction bases left unmatched: 7. As DNA, the CDR3 is TGCGCCAGCAGAGAGGGACAGGAGCACTCCTACGAGCAGTACTTC. The encoded protein is CASREGQEHSYEQYF.

The rearrangement uses TRBV4-1 and TRBJ2-3, with D possibly being TRBD2 (5 bases). The CDR3 totals 15 residues. Germline lookup yields CDR1 MGHRA and CDR2 YSYEKL. V gave up 0 bases and J gave up 8 bases, with 15 bases separating them. CDR3 loop: CASSQDSPRTGTQYF. The CDR3 bases are TGCGCCAGCAGCCAAGATAGTCCTAGGACTGGTACGCAGTATTTT.

The V gene is TRBV14, the J gene TRBJ1-1; possibly TRBD1 for D (5 bases). V shed 2 bases and J shed 4 bases, with 17 bases lying between them. CDR3 length equals 16 residues. Germline V lookup: CDR1 SGHDN, CDR2 FVKESK. CDR3 amino acids: CASSQRRGGHGTEAFF. Here the CDR3 DNA reads TGTGCCAGCAGCCAAAGGAGGGGAGGGCATGGCACTGAAGCTTTCTTT. Variable domain in full (rest from reference TRBV14 and TRBJ1-1): EAGVTQFPSHSVIEKGQTVTLRCDPISGHDNLYWYRRVMGKEIKFLLHFVKESKQDESGMPNNRFLAERTGGTYSTLKVQPAELEDSGVYFCASSQRRGGHGTEAFFGQGTRLTVV.

The rearrangement links TRBV6-1 to TRBJ1-1, with unresolved D. Germline V gene sequence: CDR1 MNHNS, CDR2 SASEGT. Trimming left V 7 bases short and J 0 bases short, with 9 bases between. The CDR3 loop spans 13 amino acids. In DNA, the CDR3 is TGTGCCAGCAAACAGATTTTGAACACTGAAGCTTTCTTT. It translates to CASKQILNTEAFF.

This clone was seen more than once but under ten times. The CDR3, as DNA: TGTGCCAGCAGCCAAGACGGGGGACAGGACTATGGCTACACCTTC. Its translation is CASSQDGGQDYGYTF. The chain is built from TRBV5-4 and TRBJ1-2; 8 bases fit TRBD1. The CDR3 has 15 residues. From germline, CDR1 is SGHNT and CDR2 YYREEE (reference sequence). J was trimmed by 3 bases and V by 4 bases; bases with no gene match: 8.

This chain uses TRBV29-1 with TRBJ2-3; possibly TRBD2 for D (6 bases). Germline assignment: CDR1 SQVTM and CDR2 ANQGSEA. V lost 5 bases and J 6 bases, leaving 24 bases between the germline ends. This CDR3 spans 16 amino acids. The CDR3 coding sequence is TGCAGCGTTCTGTTCCCTATCGCGGGGTTGGCTGATACGCAGTATTTT. It yields the protein CSVLFPIAGLADTQYF.

The chain couples TRBV19 to TRBJ2-2; 11 bases are shared with TRBD1. With 5 bases clipped from V and 4 bases from J, the junction kept 6 bases outside the gene matches. Germline CDR1 LNHDA, CDR2 SQIVND (reference sequence). The CDR3 contains 16 residues. The CDR3 loop is CASSPRTGGFTGELFF. DNA for the CDR3: TGTGCCAGTAGTCCCCGGACAGGGGGCTTCACCGGGGAGCTGTTTTTT.

This clone appeared once. The J gene is TRBJ1-4, the V gene TRBV6-1; D perhaps matches TRBD1 (6 bases). Trimming took off 10 bases at V and 1 base at J, with 16 bases between the two ends. The CDR3 totals 15 residues. Germline lookup yields CDR1 MNHNS and CDR2 SASEGT. The CDR3 loop is CATQQGVLTNEKLFF. In DNA form, the CDR3 reads TGTGCCACCCAACAGGGCGTACTAACTAATGAAAAACTGTTTTTT.

This chain joins TRBV30 and TRBJ1-4; D remains unclear. V was shortened by 0 bases and J by 0 bases, with 8 bases between the two germline ends. CDR3 length: 15 amino acids. Germline lookup yields CDR1 GTSNPN and CDR2 SVGIG (reference sequence). This chain's CDR3 is CAWSVRGTTNEKLFF. CDR3 nucleotides: TGTGCCTGGAGTGTACGAGGGACAACTAATGAAAAACTGTTTTTT.

The gene calls are TRBV6-1 and TRBJ1-4; D remains unclear. The CDR3 length is 15 residues. The germline CDR1 and CDR2 sequences are MNHNS and SASEGT. V lost 6 bases and J 4 bases, leaving 15 bases between the germline ends. CDR3 DNA sequence: TGTGCCAGCAGCGGGAAAGGGAAGCTTAATGAAAAACTGTTTTTT. Translated, it gives CASSGKGKLNEKLFF.

Details on this clone: The sample contains more than one DNA sequence encoding this CDR3. The genes are TRBV30 and TRBJ2-5; D unresolved. This CDR3 has 13 amino acids. Trimming stripped 0 bases from V and 2 bases from J, with 7 bases between. Germline lookup yields CDR1 GTSNPN and CDR2 SVGIG (reference sequence). DNA for the CDR3: TGTGCCTGGAGTGTACAACAGCAAGAGACCCAGTACTTC. Translating it yields CAWSVQQQETQYF. Full variable domain (missing parts from reference TRBV30 and TRBJ2-5): SQTIHQWPATLVQPVGSPLSLECTVEGTSNPNLYWYRQAAGRGLQLLFYSVGIGQISSEVPQNLSASRPQDRQFILSSKKLLLSDSGFYLCAWSVQQQETQYFGPGTRLLVL.

The chain carries TRBV6-4 and TRBJ1-1, with 9 bases that match TRBD1. The CDR3 totals 15 residues. Germline trimming cut 0 bases from V and 5 bases from J; bases unmatched to any gene: 4. CDR1 and CDR2 (germline): MRHNA, SNTAGT. CDR3 amino acids: CASSDSTGGWTEAFF. The CDR3 bases are TGTGCCAGCAGTGACTCGACAGGGGGGTGGACTGAAGCTTTCTTT.

J is TRBJ2-7 and V is TRBV10-3, with 7 nucleotides matching TRBD2. Germline assignment: CDR1 ENHRY and CDR2 SYGVKD. Trimming took 4 bases from V and 3 from J; bases not matched to a gene: 9. The CDR3 extends over 15 amino acids. CDR3 in amino acids: CAISAPGGGSYEQYF. In DNA form, the CDR3 reads TGTGCCATCAGTGCCCCTGGGGGAGGGAGCTACGAGCAGTACTTC.

J is TRBJ1-1 and V is TRBV7-2; TRBD1 matches 9 bases. This CDR3 is 14 amino acids long. CDR1 is SGHTA and CDR2 is FQGNSA in the germline V gene. Trimming cost V 2 bases and J 5 bases; bases outside gene matches: 3. The CDR3 loop is CASSLRQGGTEAFF. CDR3 in DNA: TGTGCCAGCAGCTTACGACAGGGGGGGACTGAAGCTTTCTTT.

The J gene is TRBJ1-1, the V gene TRBV5-6; the D gene is possibly TRBD1 (6 bases). The germline V gene has CDR1 SGHDT and CDR2 YYEEEE. Deletions cut 5 bases from V and 2 bases from J, with 13 bases between. The CDR3 totals 14 residues. This CDR3 is CASRGRTANTEAFF. CDR3 coding DNA: TGTGCCAGCAGGGGGCGGACAGCCAACACTGAAGCTTTCTTT.

The CDR3 spells CASSYGGQTYEQYF. For the CDR3, the DNA is TGTGCCAGCAGTTACGGGGGACAGACCTACGAGCAGTACTTC. The chain combines TRBV6-5 with TRBJ2-7, with 7 nucleotides matching TRBD1. The CDR3 runs to 14 residues. V gave up 2 bases and J gave up 2 bases; unmatched junction bases: 3. Germline CDR1 and CDR2: MNHEY and SVGAGI.